These 10 T cell receptor beta chains share one sample of origin, sequenced in a study of vaccination and CD4 T cells after COVID-19 (dated by TCRdb to 2021 to 2024). Library prep was done by PCR. TCRdb shows the sequencer as Illumina iSeq 100. TCR sequencing of DNA from cultured CD4+ T cells used the Oncomine TCR Beta short-read assay at the Johns Hopkins FTIC core. TCRdb reanalyzed the raw reads on its own, using fastp at Q25 for trimming and MiXCR for clone calling, and kept in-frame beta chains. Entries are consolidated by CDR3 protein sequence, retaining the most common genes and DNA. A total of roughly 16,000 distinct CDR3 sequences appear in this sample, 40% of them only once. 6.5% to 9% of the sample rests with the top ten. Their recognized antigens are unknown. The meaning of the sample's treatment or condition label: 10-day PBMC culture with coronavirus spike peptide pools or control peptides (ViraFEST assay).

The specimen was CD4+ T cells from blood, cultured in vitro. The receptors were gathered from a human donor who had recovered from COVID-19.

The chain recombines TRBV11-1 with TRBJ2-4; 10 bases are a match to TRBD1. V was clipped by 4 bases and J by 4 bases; unmatched bases: 10. Germline CDR1 SGHAT, CDR2 FQDESV (reference sequence). The CDR3 has 17 residues. The DNA for the CDR3 is TGTGCCAGCAGCTCCGCGGCGACAGGGGGCACAAAAAACATTCAGTACTTC. This translates into CASSSAATGGTKNIQYF.

The V and J genes are TRBV5-4 and TRBJ2-5, with D possibly matching TRBD2 (6 bases). V lost 3 bases, J lost 2 bases, and 17 bases lay in between. CDR3 size: 16 residues. Germline CDR1 and CDR2: SGHNT and YYREEE (reference sequence). CDR3 sequence reads: CASSSVGRPKQETQYF. The DNA of the CDR3 is TGTGCCAGCAGCTCGGTAGGGAGGCCAAAACAAGAGACCCAGTACTTC.

The V and J genes are TRBV20-1 and TRBJ2-5, with 8 nucleotides matching TRBD2. With 3 bases clipped from V and 6 bases from J, the junction kept 12 bases outside the gene matches. Germline V lookup: CDR1 DFQATT, CDR2 SNEGSKA (reference sequence). This CDR3 region has 15 residues. The CDR3 nucleotides read TGCAGTGCTAGTCATAGCGGGGCGGTCGTAAAGACCCAGTACTTC. Its protein product is CSASHSGAVVKTQYF.

The gene calls are TRBV25-1 and TRBJ2-5; TRBD1 matches 7 bases. Germline CDR1 is MGHDK and CDR2 is SYGVNS. With V trimmed by 5 bases and J by 0 bases, 6 bases remained unmatched. This CDR3 comprises 15 residues. The CDR3 DNA sequence: TGTGCCAGCAGTAGGCAGGGGGAGTACCAAGAGACCCAGTACTTC. Translated, it gives CASSRQGEYQETQYF.

The gene calls are TRBV11-1 and TRBJ2-7; maybe TRBD1 (5 bases). The V gene lost 5 bases and the J gene lost 5 bases, with 19 bases spanning the gap. CDR1 is SGHAT, CDR2 FQDESV, per germline (reference sequence). There are 15 residues in the CDR3. In DNA form, the CDR3 reads TGTGCCAGCAGCCCAGGGAACATTCAGGACCACGAGCAGTACTTC. Translating it yields CASSPGNIQDHEQYF.

This clonotype was seen only a few times. The chain recombines TRBV20-1 with TRBJ2-3; D is unresolved. The V end lost 4 bases, the J end lost 0 bases, and 11 bases lay between the germline ends. CDR3 size: 14 residues. Germline values: CDR1 DFQATT, CDR2 SNEGSKA (reference sequence). The CDR3 region has the DNA TGCAGTGCTACGATATCTTCTAGCACAGATACGCAGTATTTT. Protein product: CSATISSSTDTQYF.

This chain uses TRBV20-1 with TRBJ1-1, with D perhaps TRBD1 (5 bases). The CDR3 totals 13 residues. V was shortened by 5 bases and J by 7 bases, with 17 bases between the two germline ends. CDR1 is DFQATT, CDR2 SNEGSKA, per germline (reference sequence). CDR3 DNA sequence: TGCAGTGCTCGGGACCGCTCCCTATTTGAAGCTTTCTTT. It yields the protein CSARDRSLFEAFF.

This clonotype turned up a few times. CDR3 coding DNA: TGTGCCAGCAGCTTAGGATCGGCTAGCACAGATACGCAGTATTTT. This translates into CASSLGSASTDTQYF. V and J are TRBV7-9 and TRBJ2-3, with D hard to call. V was cut by 1 base and J by 0 bases, with 8 bases left in between. The CDR3 is 15 residues long. Germline V CDR1 and CDR2: SEHNR, FQNEAQ (reference sequence). Supplemented by reference TRBV7-9 and TRBJ2-3, the full variable domain reads DTGVSQNPRHKITKRGQNVTFRCDPISEHNRLYWYRQTLGQGPEFLTYFQNEAQLEKSRLLSDRFSAERPKGSFSTLEIQRTEQGDSAMYLCASSLGSASTDTQYFGPGTRLTVL.

Written as DNA, the CDR3 is TGTGCCAGCAGCTTATTTTCCAGACCAAACACCGGGGAGCTGTTTTTT. Translating gives CASSLFSRPNTGELFF. The rearrangement links TRBV7-3 to TRBJ2-2; D gene uncertain. Deletions cut 2 bases from V and 2 bases from J, with 12 bases between. CDR1 is SGHTA and CDR2 is FQGTGA in the germline V gene. CDR3 length: 16 amino acids.

Details on this clonotype: Relative to the germline gene, one junction end is altered; a read error may explain this. The chain employs TRBV7-7 and TRBJ2-7, with no clear D. Germline V gives CDR1 SSHAT, CDR2 FNYEAQ (reference sequence). The CDR3 is 14 residues long. DNA of the CDR3: TGTGCTAGCAGCTTATCTGACCACTCCTACGAGCAGTACTTC. Its protein is CASSLSDHSYEQYF. The full variable domain, rest sourced from reference TRBV7-7 and TRBJ2-7, is GAGVSQSPRYKVTKRGQDVTLRCDPISSHATLYWYQQALGQGPEFLTYFNYEAQPDKSGLPSDRFSAERPEGSISTLTIQRTEQRDSAMYRCASSLSDHSYEQYFGPGTRLTVT.